Shown below are 19 T cell receptor beta chains from a single sample sequenced in a study of T cells in localized non-small cell lung cancer. Profiling relied on immunoSEQ multiplex PCR, and the TCRdb table lists in-frame clones only, not all of them. Of about 82,000 clones listed, around 82% are singletons. This sample comprised PBMCs, obtained before any cancer treatment. The receptors were sampled from a man aged 40-75 years with stage II squamous cell lung carcinoma.

This clone appeared a few times. The J gene is TRBJ1-5, the V gene TRBV4-2; no clear D gene. Germline V gene data show CDR1 as LGHNA and CDR2 as YNFKEQ. The CDR3 has 16 residues. The germline V and J ends were trimmed by 0 bases and 0 bases, with 9 bases remaining between them. CDR3 amino acids: CASSQEAGYSNQPQHF. The CDR3 DNA reads as TGTGCCAGCAGCCAAGAAGCAGGCTATAGCAATCAGCCCCAGCATTTT.

The chain recombines TRBV27 with TRBJ1-1, with a weak D call TRBD1 (5 bases). V was shortened by 3 bases and J by 0 bases, with 17 bases between the two germline ends. The CDR3 totals 17 residues. Germline CDR1 is MNHEY and CDR2 is SMNVEV (reference sequence). CDR3 sequence reads: CASSFKRGGTMNTEAFF. The CDR3 DNA follows: TGTGCCAGCAGTTTTAAAAGGGGCGGGACCATGAACACTGAAGCTTTCTTT.

The chain links TRBV5-1 to TRBJ2-1; D is ambiguous. V shed 3 bases and J shed 7 bases, with 8 bases lying between them. Germline CDR1 is SGHRS and CDR2 is YFSETQ. CDR3 length equals 12 residues. CDR3 sequence: CASSSSWNEQFF. CDR3 in DNA: TGCGCCAGCAGCTCGAGTTGGAATGAGCAGTTCTTC.

The chain uses TRBV10-3 and TRBJ1-3, with a weak D call TRBD1 (5 bases). CDR3 length equals 14 residues. Germline CDR1 ENHRY, CDR2 SYGVKD. Trimming stripped 9 bases from V and 0 bases from J, with 12 bases between. The CDR3 DNA is TGTGCCATTAGGGACGGATACTCTGGAAACACCATATATTTT. Its protein is CAIRDGYSGNTIYF.

The chain combines TRBV7-8 with TRBJ2-5; D possibly corresponds to TRBD1 (5 bases). V lost 1 base and J 4 bases, leaving 19 bases between the germline ends. This CDR3 comprises 17 residues. CDR1 is SGHVS and CDR2 is FQNEAQ in the germline V gene. This chain's CDR3 is CASSLVTDTHKGETQYF. The CDR3 DNA follows: TGTGCCAGCAGCTTAGTAACGGACACTCATAAGGGAGAGACCCAGTACTTC.

The chain recombines TRBV9 with TRBJ2-7; tentatively, D is TRBD1 (8 bases). This CDR3 has 15 residues. V shed 3 bases and J shed 2 bases, with 15 bases lying between them. Germline loops: CDR1 SGDLS, CDR2 YYNGEE. The DNA for the CDR3 is TGTGCCAGCAGCGCAGGGGGCGGGAGCCCCTACGAGCAGTACTTC. Protein: CASSAGGGSPYEQYF.

The chain employs TRBV30 and TRBJ1-6; unclear D gene. V was clipped by 8 bases and J by 7 bases, with 12 bases between them. Germline CDR1 GTSNPN, CDR2 SVGIG (reference sequence). The CDR3 is 12 amino acids. The CDR3 DNA reads TGTGCCACCCAGACGGTCAATTCACCCCTCCACTTT. As protein: CATQTVNSPLHF.

This clone was detected once. This chain uses TRBV7-3 with TRBJ1-1; tentative D call: TRBD1 (5 bases). The V gene's germline CDR1 is SGHTA and CDR2 FQGTGA. Trimming left V 5 bases short and J 1 base short, with 11 bases between. This CDR3 comprises 14 residues. This chain's CDR3 is CASSPGHANTEAFF. The CDR3 bases are TGTGCCAGCAGCCCCGGACACGCGAACACTGAAGCTTTCTTT.

The chain has TRBV13 and TRBJ2-2; unclear D gene. Germline-derived CDR1 and CDR2 are PRHDT and FYEKMQ (reference sequence). Trimming removed 6 bases at V and 6 bases at J, with 14 bases between. This CDR3 region has 14 residues. The CDR3 nucleotides read TGTGCCAGCAGATTTAGAGGACGGTCCGGGGAGCTGTTTTTT. Amino acids: CASRFRGRSGELFF.

J is TRBJ2-2 and V is TRBV6-5; maybe TRBD1 (6 bases). The CDR3 has 15 residues. Germline V gene data show CDR1 as MNHEY and CDR2 as SVGAGI. The ends were cut back, 2 bases at V and 1 base at J, with 8 bases in the middle. CDR3 region: CASSYDRKNTGELFF. The CDR3 DNA reads as TGTGCCAGCAGTTACGACAGGAAGAACACCGGGGAGCTGTTTTTT.

This clone was found many times. Written as DNA, the CDR3 is TGTGCCAGCAGCCATTCCGGCTCTGGAAACACCATATATTTT. Encoded protein: CASSHSGSGNTIYF. The rearrangement links TRBV4-2 to TRBJ1-3; D remains unclear. Trimming left V 3 bases short and J 0 bases short, with 6 bases between. CDR1 LGHNA and CDR2 YNFKEQ come from the germline V gene. The CDR3 has 14 residues.

The chain joins TRBV19 to TRBJ1-2, with unresolved D. Trimming cost V 1 base and J 1 base, with 7 bases left between them. This CDR3 contains 14 residues. Germline lookup yields CDR1 LNHDA and CDR2 SQIVND (reference sequence). Here the CDR3 reads CASSIGTVNYGYTF. DNA of the CDR3: TGTGCCAGTAGTATAGGAACAGTTAACTATGGCTACACCTTC.

In this sample, this clone turned up a few times. This chain connects TRBV5-1 to TRBJ1-1; unclear D gene. The CDR3 runs to 14 residues. Germline V gives CDR1 SGHRS, CDR2 YFSETQ. Trimming pared 3 bases from V and 1 base from J, leaving 10 bases between. The CDR3 coding sequence is TGCGCCAGCAGCTCTGGACGGGGGAACACTGAAGCTTTCTTT. This translates into CASSSGRGNTEAFF.

The chain has TRBV4-1 and TRBJ1-1, with 8 positions matching TRBD1. The CDR3 sequence is 14 residues long. V lost 3 bases and J lost 7; bases outside the gene matches: 7. Germline V gene lookup returns CDR1 MGHRA and CDR2 YSYEKL. CDR3 in DNA: TGCGCCAGCAGCCATCAGGGGGCATCGGGTGAAGCTTTCTTT. Its protein product is CASSHQGASGEAFF.

The V gene is TRBV15, the J gene TRBJ2-1; 8 positions match TRBD2. Germline CDR1 LNHNV, CDR2 YYDKDF (reference sequence). V lost 0 bases, J lost 7 bases, and 5 bases stayed unmatched. There are 15 residues in the CDR3. Here the CDR3 reads CATSRDGGEANEQFF. The DNA for the CDR3 is TGTGCCACCAGCAGAGACGGGGGGGAGGCGAATGAGCAGTTCTTC.

The rearrangement joins TRBV7-8 to TRBJ1-5; D might be TRBD1 (5 bases). CDR3 length equals 14 residues. V gave up 0 bases and J gave up 7 bases, with 10 bases separating them. The germline V gene encodes CDR1 SGHVS and CDR2 FQNEAQ. The CDR3 reads CASSLAKPGQPQHF. The CDR3, as DNA: TGTGCCAGCAGCTTAGCGAAACCAGGGCAGCCCCAGCATTTT.

The chain couples TRBV6-5 to TRBJ1-1; D is unresolved. Germline CDR1 is MNHEY and CDR2 is SVGAGI. The CDR3 contains 15 residues. Between the trimmed V and J ends, which lost 8 bases and 5 bases, there was a span of 21 bases. For the CDR3, the DNA is TGTGCCAGCCGAGACGGGTCCACAAGGGTGACTGAAGCTTTCTTT. It is translated as CASRDGSTRVTEAFF.

The V call is TRBV11-1, the J call TRBJ2-5; D ambiguous. Germline CDR1 and CDR2: SGHAT and FQDESV (reference sequence). The ends were cut back, 1 base at V and 5 bases at J, with 8 bases in the middle. CDR3 length: 13 residues. This CDR3 reads CASSLEGLETQYF. The DNA for the CDR3 is TGTGCCAGCAGCTTAGAAGGGCTGGAGACCCAGTACTTC.

This clone showed up just a few times. The chain employs TRBV11-2 and TRBJ1-6, with D hard to call. Germline lookup yields CDR1 SGHAT and CDR2 FQNNGV. Trimming took off 4 bases at V and 2 bases at J, with 12 bases between the two ends. The CDR3 length is 16 residues. The CDR3 is CASSSWGDTYNSPLHF. In nucleotides, the CDR3 is TGTGCCAGCAGCTCTTGGGGTGACACCTATAATTCACCCCTCCACTTT. The full variable domain, in which reference TRBV11-2 and TRBJ1-6 provide the parts outside the CDR3, is EAGVAQSPRYKIIEKRQSVAFWCNPISGHATLYWYQQILGQGPKLLIQFQNNGVVDDSQLPKDRFSAERLKGVDSTLKIQPAKLEDSAVYLCASSSWGDTYNSPLHFGNGTRLTVT.